The 8 T cell receptor beta chains below all came from one sample that was sequenced in a study of T cell responses to AZD1222 COVID-19 vaccine. Only in-frame clones appear in the TCRdb table, and some are missing; sequencing was by immunoSEQ multiplex PCR. This sample yields around 78,000 clones, of which around 86% are seen a single time; about 25% belongs to the top ten. The sample here was peripheral blood, taken on day 0 of AZD1222 vaccination. These receptor sequences come from an adult in good health.

The chain joins TRBV28 to TRBJ1-6; D is undetermined. V was shortened by 5 bases and J by 14 bases, with 19 bases between the two germline ends. This CDR3 region has 14 residues. The germline CDR1 and CDR2 sequences are MDHEN and SYDVKM. CDR3 bases: TGTGCCAGCAGTCCGCTGAGGGCCCGCCTAACCCTCCACTTT. Its protein product is CASSPLRARLTLHF.

The chain links TRBV4-1 to TRBJ1-2; 8 bases are a match to TRBD1. V was pared by 5 bases and J by 2 bases, with 7 bases of the junction left unmatched. In germline, CDR1 is MGHRA, CDR2 YSYEKL. The CDR3 is 15 amino acids. The CDR3 coding sequence is TGCGCCAGCAGCACTCGGACAGGGCTCAACTATGGCTACACCTTC. Translated: CASSTRTGLNYGYTF.

The chain uses TRBV30 and TRBJ1-4; maybe TRBD1 (6 bases). The length of the CDR3 is 14 residues. CDR1 is GTSNPN and CDR2 is SVGIG in the germline V gene (reference sequence). V was cut by 5 bases and J by 8 bases, with 18 bases left in between. The DNA of the CDR3 is TGTGCCTGGTCTTTCGGGGGCGAAGGAGAAAAACTGTTTTTT. This sequence encodes CAWSFGGEGEKLFF.

This sequence joins TRBV6-2 or TRBV6-3 and TRBJ1-2; D gene uncertain. Trimming shortened V by 4 bases and J by 8 bases, and 14 bases separated the two germline ends. CDR3 length: 13 amino acids. Per germline, CDR1 MNHEY and CDR2 SVGEGT. DNA of the CDR3: TGTGCCAGCAGTTTCTCGGGCAGGAGCGGCTACACCTTC. The encoded protein is CASSFSGRSGYTF.

This chain connects TRBV27 to TRBJ1-2; 8 bases fit TRBD1. V lost 5 bases and J lost 8; bases outside the gene matches: 10. Germline V gene lookup returns CDR1 MNHEY and CDR2 SMNVEV (reference sequence). The length of the CDR3 is 14 residues. CDR3 coding DNA: TGTGCCAGCAGTCTCGTCCAGGGGGCGCGCGGCTACACCTTC. It is translated as CASSLVQGARGYTF.

The J gene is TRBJ1-6, the V gene TRBV6-1; no reliable D call. The V end was cut by 2 bases, the J end by 7 bases, with 9 bases between. CDR3 length: 14 amino acids. Germline lookup yields CDR1 MNHNS and CDR2 SASEGT. CDR3 sequence: CASSERPENSPLHF. The CDR3 bases are TGTGCCAGCAGTGAAAGGCCTGAAAATTCACCCCTCCACTTT.

CDR3 amino acids: CASGRAGLGGNEQFF. The CDR3 DNA sequence: TGTGCCAGTGGAAGAGCGGGGCTTGGAGGCAATGAGCAGTTCTTC. V usage is TRBV27 and J usage is TRBJ2-1; TRBD2 matches 7 bases. The CDR3 spans 15 residues. CDR1 is MNHEY, CDR2 SMNVEV, per germline (reference sequence). Trimming took 9 bases from V and 6 from J; bases not matched to a gene: 14.

CDR3 sequence reads: CASSLGPSSYEQYF. In DNA, the CDR3 is TGCGCCAGCAGCTTGGGGCCGAGCTCCTACGAGCAGTACTTC. J is TRBJ2-7 and V is TRBV5-1; D is ambiguous. The CDR3 totals 14 residues. The germline V gene encodes CDR1 SGHRS and CDR2 YFSETQ. The V end was cut by 0 bases, the J end by 0 bases, with 7 bases between.